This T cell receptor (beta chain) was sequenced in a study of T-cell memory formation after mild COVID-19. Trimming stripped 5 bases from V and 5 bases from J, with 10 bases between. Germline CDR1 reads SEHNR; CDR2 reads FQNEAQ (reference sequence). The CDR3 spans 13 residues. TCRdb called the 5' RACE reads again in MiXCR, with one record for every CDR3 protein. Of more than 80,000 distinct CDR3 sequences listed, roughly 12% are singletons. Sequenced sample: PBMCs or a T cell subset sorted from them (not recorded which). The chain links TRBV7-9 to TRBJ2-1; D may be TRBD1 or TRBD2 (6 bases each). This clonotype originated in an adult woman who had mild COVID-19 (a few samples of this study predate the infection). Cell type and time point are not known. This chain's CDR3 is CASSPGGDNEQFF. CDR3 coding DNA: TGTGCCAGCAGCCCCGGGGGCGACAATGAGCAGTTCTTC.